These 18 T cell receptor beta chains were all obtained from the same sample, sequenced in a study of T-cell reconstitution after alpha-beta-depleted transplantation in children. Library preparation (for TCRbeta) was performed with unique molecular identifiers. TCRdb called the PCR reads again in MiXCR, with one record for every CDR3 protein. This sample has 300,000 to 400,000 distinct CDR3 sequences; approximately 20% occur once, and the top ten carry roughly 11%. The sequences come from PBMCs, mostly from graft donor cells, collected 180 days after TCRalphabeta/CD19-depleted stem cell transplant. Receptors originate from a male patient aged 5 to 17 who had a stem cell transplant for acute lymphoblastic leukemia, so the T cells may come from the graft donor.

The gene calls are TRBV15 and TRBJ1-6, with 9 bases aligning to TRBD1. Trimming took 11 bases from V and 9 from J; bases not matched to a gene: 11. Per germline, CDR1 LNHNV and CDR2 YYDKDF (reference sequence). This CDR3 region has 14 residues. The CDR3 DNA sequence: TGTGCCTCGAGCTGGGACAGGGCAACTTCACCCCTCCACTTT. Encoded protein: CASSWDRATSPLHF.

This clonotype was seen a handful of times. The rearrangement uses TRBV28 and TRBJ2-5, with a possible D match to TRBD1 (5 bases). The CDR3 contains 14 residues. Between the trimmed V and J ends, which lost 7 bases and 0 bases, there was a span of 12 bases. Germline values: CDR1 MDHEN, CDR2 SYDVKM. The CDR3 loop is CASTLGAYQETQYF. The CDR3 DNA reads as TGTGCCAGCACCTTAGGGGCGTACCAAGAGACCCAGTACTTC.

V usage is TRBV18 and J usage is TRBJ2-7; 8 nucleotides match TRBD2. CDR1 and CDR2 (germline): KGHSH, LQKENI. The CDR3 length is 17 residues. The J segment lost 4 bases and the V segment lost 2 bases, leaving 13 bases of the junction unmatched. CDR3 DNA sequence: TGTGCCAGCTCACCAGTGGCTCGAGCGGGAGAGCCTTACGAGCAGTACTTC. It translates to CASSPVARAGEPYEQYF.

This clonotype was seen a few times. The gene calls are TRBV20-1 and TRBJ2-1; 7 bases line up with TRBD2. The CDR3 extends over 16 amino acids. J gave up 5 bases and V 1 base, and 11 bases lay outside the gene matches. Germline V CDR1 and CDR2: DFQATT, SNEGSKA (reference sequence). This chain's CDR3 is CSARVRGGGVDNEQFF. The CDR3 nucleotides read TGCAGTGCTAGAGTTCGCGGGGGTGGCGTCGACAATGAGCAGTTCTTC.

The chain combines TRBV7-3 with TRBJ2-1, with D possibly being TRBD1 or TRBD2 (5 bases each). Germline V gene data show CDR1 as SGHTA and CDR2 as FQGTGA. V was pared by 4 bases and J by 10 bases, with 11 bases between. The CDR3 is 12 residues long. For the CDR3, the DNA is TGTGCCAGCAGCTCCGTGGGGGTCGAGCAGTTCTTC. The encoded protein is CASSSVGVEQFF.

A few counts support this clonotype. The CDR3 region has the DNA TGTGCCAGCACCACTTCCGGACAGTGGAACACTGAAGCTTTCTTT. It yields the protein CASTTSGQWNTEAFF. This rearrangement joins TRBV11-2 to TRBJ1-1; the D gene is possibly TRBD1 (6 bases). This CDR3 has 15 residues. Germline V gene sequence: CDR1 SGHAT, CDR2 FQNNGV. Deletions cut 7 bases from V and 1 base from J, with 16 bases between. Combining the CDR3 with reference TRBV11-2 and TRBJ1-1 gives the whole variable domain EAGVAQSPRYKIIEKRQSVAFWCNPISGHATLYWYQQILGQGPKLLIQFQNNGVVDDSQLPKDRFSAERLKGVDSTLKIQPAKLEDSAVYLCASTTSGQWNTEAFFGQGTRLTVV.

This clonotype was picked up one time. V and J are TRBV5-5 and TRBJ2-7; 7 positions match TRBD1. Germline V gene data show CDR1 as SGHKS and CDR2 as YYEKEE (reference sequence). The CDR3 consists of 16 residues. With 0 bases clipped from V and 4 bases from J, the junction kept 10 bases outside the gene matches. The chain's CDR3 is CASSLAAIGTAYEQYF. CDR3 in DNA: TGTGCCAGCAGCTTGGCCGCCATCGGGACAGCGTACGAGCAGTACTTC.

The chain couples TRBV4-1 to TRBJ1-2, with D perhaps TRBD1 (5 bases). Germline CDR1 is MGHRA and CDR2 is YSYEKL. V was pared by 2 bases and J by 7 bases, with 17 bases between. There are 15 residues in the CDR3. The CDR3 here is CASSQSGTNQGGYTF. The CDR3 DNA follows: TGCGCCAGCAGCCAAAGCGGGACTAACCAGGGTGGCTACACCTTC.

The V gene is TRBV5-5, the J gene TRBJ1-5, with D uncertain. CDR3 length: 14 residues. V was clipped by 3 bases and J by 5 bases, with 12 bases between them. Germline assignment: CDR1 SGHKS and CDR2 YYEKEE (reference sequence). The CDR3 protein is CASSSGWFDQPQHF. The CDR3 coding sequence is TGTGCCAGCAGCTCGGGGTGGTTTGATCAGCCCCAGCATTTT.

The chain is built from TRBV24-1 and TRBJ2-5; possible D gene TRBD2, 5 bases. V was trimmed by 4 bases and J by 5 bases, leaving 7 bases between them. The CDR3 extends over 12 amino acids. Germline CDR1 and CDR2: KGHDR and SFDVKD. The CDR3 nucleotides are TGTGCCACCAGTGAGGGGAGCGAGACCCAGTACTTC. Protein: CATSEGSETQYF.

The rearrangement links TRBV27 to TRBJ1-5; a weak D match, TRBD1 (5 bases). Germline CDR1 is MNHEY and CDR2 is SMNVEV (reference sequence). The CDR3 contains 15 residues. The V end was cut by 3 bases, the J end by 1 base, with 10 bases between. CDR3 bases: TGTGCCAGCAGTTTGAGGGGAGGGAGCAATCAGCCCCAGCATTTT. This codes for CASSLRGGSNQPQHF.

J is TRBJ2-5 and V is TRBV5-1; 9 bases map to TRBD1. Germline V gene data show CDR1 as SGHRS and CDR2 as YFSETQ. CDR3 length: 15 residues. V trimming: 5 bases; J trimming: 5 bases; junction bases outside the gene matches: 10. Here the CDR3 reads CASSPGTGRPETQYF. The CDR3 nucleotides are TGCGCCAGCAGTCCCGGGACAGGGAGGCCGGAGACCCAGTACTTC.

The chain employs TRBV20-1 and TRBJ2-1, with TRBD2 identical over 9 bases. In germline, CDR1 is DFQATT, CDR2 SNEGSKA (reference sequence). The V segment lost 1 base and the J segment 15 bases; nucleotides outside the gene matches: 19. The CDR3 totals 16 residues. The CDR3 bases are TGCAGTGCTAGAGGAACTTCAGATCCCCTGACTAGCGGTAGGTTCTTC. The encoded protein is CSARGTSDPLTSGRFF.

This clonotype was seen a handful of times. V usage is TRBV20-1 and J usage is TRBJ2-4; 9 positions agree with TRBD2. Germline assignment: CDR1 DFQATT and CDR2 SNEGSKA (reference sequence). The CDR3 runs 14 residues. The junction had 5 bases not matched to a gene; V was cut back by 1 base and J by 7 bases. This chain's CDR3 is CSARVSGRANIQYF. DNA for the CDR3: TGCAGTGCTAGAGTTAGCGGGAGAGCGAACATTCAGTACTTC.

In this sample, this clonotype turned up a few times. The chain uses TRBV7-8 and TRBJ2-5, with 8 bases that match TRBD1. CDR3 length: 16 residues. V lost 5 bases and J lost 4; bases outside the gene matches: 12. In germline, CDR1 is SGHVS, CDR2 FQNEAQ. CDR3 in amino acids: CASSQRRTGNLETQYF. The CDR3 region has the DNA TGTGCCAGCAGCCAGCGCCGGACAGGGAATTTAGAGACCCAGTACTTC.

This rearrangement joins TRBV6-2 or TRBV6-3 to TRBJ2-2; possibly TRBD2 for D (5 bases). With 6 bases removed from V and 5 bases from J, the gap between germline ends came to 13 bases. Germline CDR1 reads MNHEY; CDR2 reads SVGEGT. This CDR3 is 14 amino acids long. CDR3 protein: CASSPPSPTGELFF. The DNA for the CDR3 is TGTGCCAGCAGCCCCCCTAGCCCTACCGGGGAGCTGTTTTTT.

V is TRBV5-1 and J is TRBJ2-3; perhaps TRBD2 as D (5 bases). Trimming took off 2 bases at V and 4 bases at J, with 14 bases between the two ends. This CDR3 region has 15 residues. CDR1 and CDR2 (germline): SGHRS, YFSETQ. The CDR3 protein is CASSLWGVGSDTQYF. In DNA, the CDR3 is TGCGCCAGCAGCTTATGGGGAGTTGGATCAGATACGCAGTATTTT. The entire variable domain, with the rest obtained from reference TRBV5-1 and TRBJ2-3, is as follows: KAGVTQTPRYLIKTRGQQVTLSCSPISGHRSVSWYQQTPGQGLQFLFEYFSETQRNKGNFPGRFSGRQFSNSRSEMNVSTLELGDSALYLCASSLWGVGSDTQYFGPGTRLTVL.

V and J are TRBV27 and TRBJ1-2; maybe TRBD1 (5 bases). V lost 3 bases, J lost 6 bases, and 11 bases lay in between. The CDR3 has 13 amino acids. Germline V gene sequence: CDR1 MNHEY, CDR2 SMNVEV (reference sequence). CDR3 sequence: CASSFGTGHGYTF. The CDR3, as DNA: TGTGCCAGCAGTTTTGGGACGGGACATGGCTACACCTTC.